This T cell receptor beta chain derives from a study of OX40 agonist ivuxolimab in advanced cancers. Broadly, across the study: Ivuxolimab was a fully human IgG2 agonistic monoclonal antibody targeting the costimulatory receptor OX40 (CD134). Prior anti-PD-1, anti-PD-L1 or anti-CTLA-4 therapy was permitted, and checkpoint inhibitors had been received by under 50% of dose-escalation patients. In the dose-escalation cohort, 82.7% of patients were male, and the mean age was approximately 60 years, with a range of roughly 23 to 85. Among the roughly 50 dose-escalation patients, approximately 20 had hepatocellular carcinoma, 15 or so melanoma, 9 renal cell carcinoma and 9 head and neck cancer. The point of sequencing TCRbeta in the periphery was to test whether ivuxolimab changed TCR sequence diversity and drove clonal T-cell expansion. Partial responses occurred in three dose-escalation patients: two with cutaneous melanoma and one with hepatocellular carcinoma. The monotherapy dose-escalation portion (N of about 50 patients) of the phase I ivuxolimab trial is reported in the paper. Intravenous ivuxolimab was administered to patients every 2 weeks at six dose levels: 0.01, 0.1, 0.3, 1.5, 3 and 10 mg/kg.

On the study overall, not on this receptor specifically: The antigen specificity of the clonally expanded peripheral T cells was not determined. In the 0.1-3.0 mg/kg groups, partial responders were among the patients with the lowest normalized peripheral clonal expansion, particularly in CD8+ T cells. Low levels of normalized T-cell clonal expansion were also shown by some nonresponding patients. At doses of 0.1 to 3.0 mg/kg, clonal expansion of both CD4+ and CD8+ T cells in blood was seen between baseline and week 6. After ivuxolimab, CD8+ T cells had more expanded clones than CD4+ T cells on average.

Genomic DNA was isolated from the sorted cells so that the TCRbeta CDR3 region could be sequenced. TCRbeta CDR3 regions were sequenced using the immunoSEQ Assay. TCRdb mirrors the immuneACCESS table, restricted to in-frame sequences. Some clones are absent from its copies; in checked studies, under half trace to an unresolved V gene, and the reason for the others is unknown. This sample holds about 60,000 clones; about 86% were observed only once. Clones ranked in the top ten supply roughly 0.99% of the sample. From the germline V gene, CDR1 is SGHTA and CDR2 is FQGNSA. V and J are truncated by 1 base and 7 bases respectively, leaving an intervening sequence of 8 bases. The CDR3 starts with the cysteine, ends with the phenylalanine, and has 13 residues. This entry keeps only the CDR3 DNA: 39 bases, framed from base 1. The trial excluded patients who had a history of autoimmune disease or who were on systemic immunosuppression. Peripheral blood for TCR sequencing was drawn from every dose cohort at baseline, at cycle 4 day 1 and at cycle 7 day 1. The samples were taken from a phase I, first-in-human, multicenter, open-label dose-escalation trial of ivuxolimab. The trial enrolled adults with locally advanced or metastatic head and neck squamous cell, hepatocellular, melanoma or renal cell carcinoma. Before TCR sequencing, CD4+ and CD8+ T cells were separately sorted from peripheral blood.

Only one count was recorded for this clone. Its specific antigen is unknown. No much larger clonotype is one base removed from it; base qualities were not supplied. This chain is built from TRBV7-2 and TRBJ2-1; too little of a D gene remains to name it. The sample consisted of CD4+ or CD8+ T cells sorted from blood, taken in a trial of the OX40 agonist ivuxolimab. This clonotype originated in an adult with an advanced solid tumor such as melanoma, head and neck, liver or kidney cancer. CDR3 protein: CASSLVSLNEQFF. The DNA sequence reads TGTGCCAGCAGCTTAGTGTCCCTTAATGAGCAGTTCTTC.